What follows are 19 T cell receptor beta chains derived from one specimen sequenced in a study of blood T cell repertoires in COVID-19. Only in-frame clones appear in the TCRdb table, and some are missing; sequencing was by immunoSEQ multiplex PCR. Here the sample spans about 190,000 clones, around 82% being singletons. Sequencing input: PBMCs or T cells enriched from blood (not recorded which). The source of these receptors is a woman in her forties or fifties with acute COVID-19.

The J gene is TRBJ1-3, the V gene TRBV6-6; tentative D call: TRBD1 (5 bases). Germline-derived CDR1 and CDR2 are MNHNY and SVGAGI (reference sequence). This CDR3 has 20 residues. With 5 bases removed from V and 0 bases from J, the gap between germline ends came to 26 bases. The CDR3 coding sequence is TGTGCCAGCAGTCGCCTTGTCGGGGGATGGGGCGTCATCTCTGGAAACACCATATATTTT. It codes for CASSRLVGGWGVISGNTIYF.

The chain recombines TRBV5-5 with TRBJ2-3; TRBD1 matches at 7 bases. The CDR3 loop spans 15 amino acids. Germline V gene sequence: CDR1 SGHKS, CDR2 YYEKEE (reference sequence). Trimming removed 4 bases from V and 2 bases from J; junction bases left unmatched: 7. The CDR3 DNA is TGTGCCAGCAGCATCCGGGACAGCCACACAGATACGCAGTATTTT. Residues: CASSIRDSHTDTQYF.

This rearrangement joins TRBV4-1 to TRBJ2-1; D uncertain. The CDR3 extends over 13 amino acids. Germline V gene sequence: CDR1 MGHRA, CDR2 YSYEKL. Trimming took 3 bases from V and 6 from J, leaving 9 bases between them. CDR3 loop: CASSQAQINEQFF. DNA for the CDR3: TGCGCCAGCAGCCAGGCCCAGATCAATGAGCAGTTCTTC.

V usage is TRBV6-2 or TRBV6-3 and J usage is TRBJ1-6; TRBD1 matches 10 bases. The J segment lost 10 bases and the V segment lost 0 bases, leaving 3 bases of the junction unmatched. CDR1 is MNHEY and CDR2 is SVGEGT in the germline V gene. The length of the CDR3 is 15 residues. This CDR3 is CASSYSGTGASPLHF. The CDR3 DNA follows: TGTGCCAGCAGTTACTCGGGGACAGGGGCATCACCCCTCCACTTT.

V and J are TRBV6-5 and TRBJ1-1; 9 bases align to TRBD1. V dropped 6 bases and J dropped 6; count of bases not matched to a gene: 11. Germline lookup yields CDR1 MNHEY and CDR2 SVGAGI. CDR3 length: 15 amino acids. CDR3 in DNA: TGTGCCAGCAGCCGACCGGGACAGGGAATATCTGAAGCTTTCTTT. Residues: CASSRPGQGISEAFF.

J is TRBJ2-5 and V is TRBV9; D is uncertain. CDR1 and CDR2 from the germline V gene are SGDLS and YYNGEE. CDR3 length equals 14 residues. Between the trimmed V and J ends, which lost 0 bases and 5 bases, there was a span of 11 bases. For the CDR3, the DNA is TGTGCCAGCAGCGTAGGTTCAGGAAAGGAGACCCAGTACTTC. It translates to CASSVGSGKETQYF.

The chain links TRBV4-1 to TRBJ2-1, with TRBD1 as a possible D gene (5 bases). Germline V lookup: CDR1 MGHRA, CDR2 YSYEKL. V was trimmed by 4 bases and J by 0 bases, leaving 10 bases between them. CDR3 length equals 15 residues. The CDR3, as DNA: TGCGCCAGCAGCCCGACAGTCAGCTCCTACAATGAGCAGTTCTTC. Its translation is CASSPTVSSYNEQFF.

This clone was found many times. The V call is TRBV6-4, the J call TRBJ1-5; D possibly corresponds to TRBD1 (6 bases). The CDR3 length is 16 residues. Trimming removed 7 bases at V and 1 base at J, with 17 bases between. Germline V gene sequence: CDR1 MRHNA, CDR2 SNTAGT. Here the CDR3 reads CASIGSGTQSNQPQHF. The CDR3 DNA reads as TGTGCCAGCATCGGATCAGGGACACAAAGCAATCAGCCCCAGCATTTT.

This clone occurred a few times. V and J are TRBV6-5 and TRBJ1-5, with 7 bases matching TRBD1. The V segment lost 5 bases and the J segment 6 bases; nucleotides outside the gene matches: 4. CDR3 size: 13 residues. Germline CDR1 reads MNHEY; CDR2 reads SVGAGI. The CDR3 DNA reads TGTGCCAGCAGTACAGGGGTGAGTCAGCCCCAGCATTTT. Protein sequence: CASSTGVSQPQHF.

V usage is TRBV9 and J usage is TRBJ1-4; D is perhaps TRBD1 (5 bases). This CDR3 comprises 14 residues. CDR1 and CDR2 (germline): SGDLS, YYNGEE. Trimming removed 3 bases at V and 7 bases at J, with 13 bases between. The chain's CDR3 is CASSENGGSEKLFF. CDR3 DNA sequence: TGTGCCAGCAGCGAGAACGGGGGTAGTGAAAAACTGTTTTTT.

The chain's CDR3 is CASSPRGGAGDTEAFF. The CDR3 bases are TGTGCCAGCAGCCCAAGGGGGGGTGCAGGGGACACTGAAGCTTTCTTT. The chain carries TRBV7-3 and TRBJ1-1; D is perhaps TRBD1 (6 bases). Germline-derived CDR1 and CDR2 are SGHTA and FQGTGA. V shed 5 bases and J shed 3 bases, with 19 bases lying between them. This CDR3 is 16 amino acids long.

V usage is TRBV11-2 and J usage is TRBJ2-2; 7 bases fit TRBD1. The CDR3 runs 15 residues. V shed 7 bases and J 5 bases; nucleotides not matched to a gene: 10. Germline loops: CDR1 SGHAT, CDR2 FQNNGV. CDR3 in amino acids: CASTPGTERTGELFF. The DNA for the CDR3 is TGTGCCAGCACGCCCGGGACAGAACGAACCGGGGAGCTGTTTTTT.

J is TRBJ2-3 and V is TRBV3-1 (or the pseudogene TRBV3-2); 8 nucleotides line up with TRBD2. V was clipped by 4 bases and J by 4 bases; unmatched bases: 4. This CDR3 is 14 amino acids long. The germline CDR1 and CDR2 sequences are LGHDT and YNNKEL (reference sequence). The CDR3 sequence is CASSPAGGPDTQYF. The CDR3 DNA reads as TGTGCCAGCAGCCCTGCGGGGGGACCAGATACGCAGTATTTT.

V and J are TRBV19 and TRBJ1-1; tentatively, D is TRBD1 (6 bases). Germline CDR1 LNHDA, CDR2 SQIVND (reference sequence). V lost 5 bases, J lost 1 base, and 11 bases lay in between. This CDR3 has 14 amino acids. The CDR3 is CASSWGRGNTEAFF. CDR3 nucleotide sequence: TGTGCCAGTAGTTGGGGGCGCGGGAACACTGAAGCTTTCTTT. The whole variable domain, filled in from reference TRBV19 and TRBJ1-1, reads DGGITQSPKYLFRKEGQNVTLSCEQNLNHDAMYWYRQDPGQGLRLIYYSQIVNDFQKGDIAEGYSVSREKKESFPLTVTSAQKNPTAFYLCASSWGRGNTEAFFGQGTRLTVV.

This clone was seen just once. The chain joins TRBV10-3 to TRBJ1-2; 7 nucleotides match TRBD1. The CDR3 has 13 residues. The trim removed 4 bases at V and 6 bases at J, leaving 5 bases unmatched. CDR1 and CDR2 (germline): ENHRY, SYGVKD. CDR3 sequence reads: CAISVDRVDGYTF. The CDR3 nucleotides read TGTGCCATCAGTGTAGACAGGGTAGATGGCTACACCTTC.

This sequence joins TRBV10-1 and TRBJ2-7; 9 nucleotides match TRBD1. Germline V gene sequence: CDR1 WNHNN, CDR2 SYGVQD (reference sequence). CDR3 length equals 15 residues. V was clipped by 9 bases and J by 5 bases; unmatched bases: 14. CDR3 nucleotide sequence: TGCGCCAGATCTCCCGGGACAGGGTTCTTACACGAGCAGTACGTC. It yields the protein CARSPGTGFLHEQYV.

The V gene is TRBV7-2, the J gene TRBJ2-1, with 9 positions matching TRBD2. With 5 bases clipped from V and 3 bases from J, the junction kept 5 bases outside the gene matches. The germline gives CDR1 SGHTA, CDR2 FQGNSA. This CDR3 is built from 15 residues. This chain's CDR3 is CASSTRTSDYNEQFF. CDR3 sequence (DNA): TGTGCCAGCAGCACCCGGACTAGCGACTACAATGAGCAGTTCTTC.

The chain joins TRBV5-1 to TRBJ1-2, with 8 bases identical to TRBD1. CDR3 length: 13 residues. With V trimmed by 4 bases and J by 5 bases, 4 bases remained unmatched. Germline-derived CDR1 and CDR2 are SGHRS and YFSETQ. Written as DNA, the CDR3 is TGCGCCAGCAGCGCTGGACAGGGATATGGCTACACCTTC. Protein sequence: CASSAGQGYGYTF.

This chain uses TRBV2 with TRBJ2-7; 7 bases are a match to TRBD2. V lost 5 bases and J lost 4; bases outside the gene matches: 14. The germline gives CDR1 SNHLY, CDR2 FYNNEI. The CDR3 totals 16 residues. This CDR3 is CASSSLGRGGTYEQYV. The CDR3 coding sequence is TGTGCCAGCAGTTCCCTGGGGAGGGGAGGGACTTACGAGCAGTACGTC.